The 13 T cell receptor beta chains reported below all come from one sample, sequenced in a study of CD8 T cells in Susac syndrome. Reverse transcription of 0.5 to 1 ug RNA was carried out with random hexamers. Via MiXCR, TCRdb re-called the immunoSEQ multiplex PCR reads, giving one row per CDR3 protein. This sample has under 150,000 distinct CDR3 sequences, with roughly 94% found just once. The source material was CD4+ T cells from PBMCs. The receptors derive from a human donor with multiple sclerosis.

This rearrangement joins TRBV6-1 to TRBJ1-1; D is unclear. This CDR3 is 13 amino acids long. Germline loops: CDR1 MNHNS, CDR2 SASEGT. Trimming left V 2 bases short and J 0 bases short, with 4 bases between. The CDR3 DNA reads TGTGCCAGCAGTGAATGGTTGAACACTGAAGCTTTCTTT. Translating it yields CASSEWLNTEAFF.

CDR3 residues: CASSFTTGGLVGGYTF. The CDR3 DNA follows: TGTGCCAGCAGCTTCACGACAGGGGGGCTAGTTGGTGGCTACACCTTC. The chain uses TRBV7-2 and TRBJ1-2, with 9 bases identical to TRBD1. After removal of 3 bases from V and 7 bases from J, the junction contained 12 bases not matched to a gene. CDR1 and CDR2 (germline): SGHTA, FQGNSA. This CDR3 is 16 amino acids long.

This clonotype has only one observation. The chain is built from TRBV5-1 and TRBJ1-1; D gene ambiguous. This CDR3 is built from 16 residues. Germline lookup yields CDR1 SGHRS and CDR2 YFSETQ. V was trimmed by 0 bases and J by 2 bases, leaving 14 bases between them. Here the CDR3 DNA reads TGCGCCAGCAGCTTGGAGGACCCCCGGTCTAACACTGAAGCTTTCTTT. Protein sequence: CASSLEDPRSNTEAFF.

The chain links TRBV7-8 to TRBJ2-1, with D unclear. The CDR3 runs 12 residues. Germline-derived CDR1 and CDR2 are SGHVS and FQNEAQ. Trimming stripped 5 bases from V and 5 bases from J, with 7 bases between. In nucleotides, the CDR3 is TGTGCCAGCAGCGCCAGCGACAATGAGCAGTTCTTC. This encodes CASSASDNEQFF.

The chain uses TRBV5-1 and TRBJ2-5; TRBD1 aligns across 7 bases. CDR3 size: 16 residues. J was trimmed by 0 bases and V by 4 bases; bases with no gene match: 9. Looked up from germline, CDR1 is SGHRS and CDR2 is YFSETQ. The CDR3 DNA is TGCGCCAGCAGCCGGCCGGGACAGCTTAACCAAGAGACCCAGTACTTC. Amino acids: CASSRPGQLNQETQYF.

The chain uses TRBV30 and TRBJ1-5, with unresolved D. The CDR3 totals 13 residues. Germline CDR1 and CDR2: GTSNPN and SVGIG (reference sequence). V shed 1 base and J shed 3 bases, with 7 bases lying between them. CDR3 nucleotide sequence: TGTGCCTGGAGTGACCGAAACAATCAGCCCCAGCATTTT. This sequence encodes CAWSDRNNQPQHF.

V is TRBV19 and J is TRBJ2-1, with D perhaps being TRBD1 or TRBD2 (5 bases each). The CDR3 is 17 residues long. Germline V CDR1 and CDR2: LNHDA, SQIVND (reference sequence). V was cut by 5 bases and J by 0 bases, with 17 bases left in between. The CDR3 reads CASSSGEGFSSYNEQFF. The CDR3 DNA sequence: TGTGCCAGTAGTTCCGGAGAGGGGTTCAGCTCCTACAATGAGCAGTTCTTC.

V gene TRBV7-8 combines with J gene TRBJ2-7; no reliable D call. The CDR3 contains 14 residues. CDR1 and CDR2 from the germline V gene are SGHVS and FQNEAQ. V gave up 4 bases and J gave up 5 bases, with 15 bases separating them. CDR3 sequence: CASSSRTATDEQYF. In nucleotides, the CDR3 is TGTGCCAGCAGCTCCAGGACGGCCACGGACGAGCAGTACTTC.

This clonotype has just a few counts. The CDR3 nucleotides read TGTGCCAGCTCACCAGGGGCAGATACGCAGTATTTT. Translated, it gives CASSPGADTQYF. The gene calls are TRBV18 and TRBJ2-3; D remains unclear. V lost 2 bases and J lost 4, with 4 bases in between. The CDR3 has 12 amino acids. Germline V gene data show CDR1 as KGHSH and CDR2 as LQKENI.

The rearrangement joins TRBV29-1 to TRBJ2-5; D call uncertain. This CDR3 is 11 amino acids long. Germline V CDR1 and CDR2: SQVTM, ANQGSEA. Trimming removed 4 bases from V and 1 base from J, with 4 bases in between. In DNA, the CDR3 is TGCAGCGTTGCCCTCCAAGAGACCCAGTACTTC. This encodes CSVALQETQYF.

The chain is built from TRBV3-1 and TRBJ1-1; D gene uncertain. The V end was cut by 1 base, the J end by 5 bases, with 14 bases between. Per germline, CDR1 LGHDT and CDR2 YNNKEL (reference sequence). The CDR3 is made up of 15 amino acids. CDR3 DNA sequence: TGTGCCAGCAGCCAAGGGTGGGGTAGCGGTACTGAAGCTTTCTTT. This translates into CASSQGWGSGTEAFF. Filled out from reference TRBV3-1 and TRBJ1-1, the complete variable domain reads DTAVSQTPKYLVTQMGNDKSIKCEQNLGHDTMYWYKQDSKKFLKIMFSYNNKELIINETVPNRFSPKSPDKAHLNLHINSLELGDSAVYFCASSQGWGSGTEAFFGQGTRLTVV.

This chain links TRBV3-1 with TRBJ2-4; D unresolved. The ends were cut back, 4 bases at V and 5 bases at J, with 12 bases in the middle. The length of the CDR3 is 14 residues. Germline values: CDR1 LGHDT, CDR2 YNNKEL (reference sequence). The CDR3 protein is CASSRFDTENIQYF. In DNA, the CDR3 is TGTGCCAGCAGCCGATTCGACACCGAAAACATTCAGTACTTC.

V and J are TRBV19 and TRBJ1-3; D is unclear. This CDR3 contains 12 residues. V was clipped by 8 bases and J by 0 bases, with 5 bases between them. CDR1 and CDR2 from the germline V gene are LNHDA and SQIVND (reference sequence). For the CDR3, the DNA is TGTGCCAGTGGGAGCTCTGGAAACACCATATATTTT. Encoded protein: CASGSSGNTIYF.